The clone carrying this TCR beta chain was seen a few times. The antigen is undetermined. Each CDR3 protein is one row after TCRdb ran MiXCR on the 5' RACE reads. The table lists a few hundred thousand distinct CDR3 sequences, about 8.7% of them singletons. The sample is drawn from a study of T cells after yellow fever vaccination. Study in general: Fractions with few cells were prepared using SMART-Seq v4 Ultra Low Input. General study findings and limits: Most primary-vaccination clones recurred post-booster (nearly 98% CD4, 88% CD8). When the response was secondary, it was weaker but reached its peak faster, day 5 versus 15. There was a small share of clonotypes that showed up in both the CD4 and CD8 compartments.

Germline V lookup: CDR1 SGHNT, CDR2 YYREEE (reference sequence). V lost 2 bases and J lost 2, with 21 bases in between. This CDR3 has 18 amino acids. The starting material was PBMCs, obtained on the day of the first yellow fever vaccination. The rearrangement links TRBV5-4 to TRBJ2-3; D is perhaps TRBD1 or TRBD2 (5 bases each). The sequence came from a man between 18 and 35 years old who received the YFV17D yellow fever vaccine. The CDR3 bases are TGTGCCAGCAGCTTACCCCCGGGGACCTCGAACTTCACAGATACGCAGTATTTT. As protein: CASSLPPGTSNFTDTQYF. The entire variable domain, with the rest obtained from reference TRBV5-4 and TRBJ2-3, is as follows: ETGVTQSPTHLIKTRGQQVTLRCSSQSGHNTVSWYQQALGQGPQFIFQYYREEENGRGNFPPRFSGLQFPNYSSELNVNALELDDSALYLCASSLPPGTSNFTDTQYFGPGTRLTVL.